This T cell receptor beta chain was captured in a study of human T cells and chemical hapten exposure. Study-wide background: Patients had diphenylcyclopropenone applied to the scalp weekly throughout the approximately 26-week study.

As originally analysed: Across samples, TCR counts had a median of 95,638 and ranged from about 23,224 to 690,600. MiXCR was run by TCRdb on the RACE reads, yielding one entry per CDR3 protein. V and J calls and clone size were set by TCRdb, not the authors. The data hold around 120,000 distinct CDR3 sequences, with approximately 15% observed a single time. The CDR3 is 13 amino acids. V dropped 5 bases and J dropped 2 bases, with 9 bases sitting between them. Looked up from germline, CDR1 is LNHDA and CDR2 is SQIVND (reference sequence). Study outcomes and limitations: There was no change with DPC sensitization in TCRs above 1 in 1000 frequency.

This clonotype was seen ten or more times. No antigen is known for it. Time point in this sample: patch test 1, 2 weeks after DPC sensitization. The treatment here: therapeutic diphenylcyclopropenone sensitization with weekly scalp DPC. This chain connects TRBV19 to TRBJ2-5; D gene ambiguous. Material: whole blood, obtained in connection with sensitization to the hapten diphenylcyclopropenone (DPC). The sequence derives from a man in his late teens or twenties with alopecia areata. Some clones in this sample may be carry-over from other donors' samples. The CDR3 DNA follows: TGTGCCAGTAGTGCCTGGCAGCAAGAGACCCAGTACTTC. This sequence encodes CASSAWQQETQYF.